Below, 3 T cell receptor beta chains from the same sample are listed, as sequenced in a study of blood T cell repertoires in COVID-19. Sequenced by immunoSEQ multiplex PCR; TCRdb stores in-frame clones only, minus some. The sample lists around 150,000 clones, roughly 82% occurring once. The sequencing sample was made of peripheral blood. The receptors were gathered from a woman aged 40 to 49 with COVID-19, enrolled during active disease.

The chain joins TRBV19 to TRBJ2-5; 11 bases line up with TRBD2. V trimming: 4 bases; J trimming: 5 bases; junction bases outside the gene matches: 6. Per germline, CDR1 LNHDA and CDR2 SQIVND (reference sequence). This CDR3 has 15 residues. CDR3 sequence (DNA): TGTGCCAGTAGTAGCGGGACTAGCGGTAGGGAGACCCAGTACTTC. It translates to CASSSGTSGRETQYF. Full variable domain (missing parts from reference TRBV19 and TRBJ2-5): DGGITQSPKYLFRKEGQNVTLSCEQNLNHDAMYWYRQDPGQGLRLIYYSQIVNDFQKGDIAEGYSVSREKKESFPLTVTSAQKNPTAFYLCASSSGTSGRETQYFGPGTRLLVL.

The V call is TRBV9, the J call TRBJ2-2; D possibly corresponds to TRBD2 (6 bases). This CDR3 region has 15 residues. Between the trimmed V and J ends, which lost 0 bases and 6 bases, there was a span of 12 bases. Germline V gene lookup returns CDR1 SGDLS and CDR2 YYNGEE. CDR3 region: CASSVGGGVAGELFF. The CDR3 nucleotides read TGTGCCAGCAGCGTAGGTGGAGGGGTGGCCGGGGAGCTGTTTTTT.

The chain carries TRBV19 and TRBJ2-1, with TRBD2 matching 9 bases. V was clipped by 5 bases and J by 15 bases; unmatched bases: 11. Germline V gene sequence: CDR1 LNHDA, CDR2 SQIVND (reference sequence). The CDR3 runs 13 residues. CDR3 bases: TGTGCCAGTAGTCCGGGGACTAGCTTTTATCTGTTCTTC. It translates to CASSPGTSFYLFF.